These 8 T cell receptor beta chains came from one sample sequenced in a study of blood T cell repertoires in COVID-19. Sequencing was performed with immunoSEQ multiplex PCR; in TCRdb, only in-frame clones are kept and a portion is missing. The data hold under 200,000 clones, with 65% to 80% observed a single time. Source material: peripheral blood. Receptors were obtained from a man aged 60-69 years with acute or convalescent COVID-19.

The V call is TRBV7-2, the J call TRBJ1-5; TRBD1 matches 8 bases. CDR3 size: 16 residues. With 5 bases clipped from V and 2 bases from J, the junction kept 8 bases outside the gene matches. Germline loops: CDR1 SGHTA, CDR2 FQGNSA. Here the CDR3 reads CASSPLTGAGNQPQHF. DNA for the CDR3: TGTGCCAGCAGCCCTCTGACAGGGGCAGGCAATCAGCCCCAGCATTTT.

The chain joins TRBV19 to TRBJ1-2, with TRBD1 matching 10 bases. Germline CDR1 LNHDA, CDR2 SQIVND (reference sequence). V trimming: 5 bases; J trimming: 2 bases; junction bases outside the gene matches: 5. There are 15 residues in the CDR3. The CDR3 reads CASSPRTGGNYGYTF. Written as DNA, the CDR3 is TGTGCCAGTAGTCCACGGACAGGGGGAAACTATGGCTACACCTTC.

In its sample, this clone was seen once. V is TRBV3-1 (or the pseudogene TRBV3-2) and J is TRBJ2-2; weak D call: TRBD1 (6 bases). The germline V gene encodes CDR1 LGHDT and CDR2 YNNKEL (reference sequence). Trimming pared 4 bases from V and 4 bases from J, leaving 13 bases between. This CDR3 contains 15 residues. This CDR3 is CASSPWTDGTGELFF. The CDR3 DNA follows: TGTGCCAGCAGCCCTTGGACAGACGGCACCGGGGAGCTGTTTTTT.

The genes are TRBV4-1 and TRBJ1-2; 8 bases are shared with TRBD1. The CDR3 is made up of 14 amino acids. Germline values: CDR1 MGHRA, CDR2 YSYEKL. The V segment lost 1 base and the J segment 4 bases; nucleotides outside the gene matches: 2. CDR3 DNA: TGCGCCAGCAGCCAAGGTCAGGGGGCCTATGGCTACACCTTC. It translates to CASSQGQGAYGYTF.

This clone was picked up a small number of times. The V call is TRBV25-1, the J call TRBJ1-1; D is uncertain. V was trimmed by 1 base and J by 7 bases, leaving 10 bases between them. The CDR3 loop spans 13 amino acids. Germline-derived CDR1 and CDR2 are MGHDK and SYGVNS. CDR3 protein: CASSELSRDEAFF. CDR3 DNA sequence: TGTGCCAGCAGTGAATTATCTCGGGATGAAGCTTTCTTT.

The rearrangement joins TRBV2 to TRBJ1-5, with 7 bases matching TRBD1. J lost 6 bases, V lost 4 bases, and 3 bases had no gene match. There are 13 residues in the CDR3. Germline CDR1 reads SNHLY; CDR2 reads FYNNEI. The CDR3 DNA reads TGTGCCAGCAGTGCAGGGGGGATTCAGCCCCAGCATTTT. Translating it yields CASSAGGIQPQHF.

This clone turned up a few times. The chain has TRBV12-3 or TRBV12-4 and TRBJ2-3; D might be TRBD2 (5 bases). V lost 3 bases, J lost 14 bases, and 12 bases lay in between. CDR3 length equals 11 residues. CDR3 nucleotide sequence: TGTGCCAGCAGTTTGGGCCCGGCGGGGTATTTT. Its translation: CASSLGPAGYF.

This clone came up a few times. This chain connects TRBV6-6 to TRBJ1-2; 10 nucleotides line up with TRBD1. The CDR3 is 14 amino acids. Losses at the gene ends were 0 bases for V and 9 bases for J; bases not matched to a gene: 4. Per germline, CDR1 MNHNY and CDR2 SVGAGI (reference sequence). CDR3: CASSYSMGQGSYTF. CDR3 nucleotide sequence: TGTGCCAGCAGTTACTCGATGGGACAGGGGAGCTACACCTTC.